Described below is a single T cell receptor (beta chain) sequence and its context. Its antigen is unknown. A single record per CDR3 protein comes from TCRdb applying MiXCR to the RT-PCR reads. The sample shows fewer than 700,000 distinct CDR3 sequences, around 13% of them seen only once. The data belong to a study of response to subunit inactivated influenza vaccine. Trimming shortened V by 2 bases and J by 7 bases, and 8 bases separated the two germline ends. CDR3 length: 12 amino acids. The germline V gene encodes CDR1 LGHDT and CDR2 YNNKEL (reference sequence). General observations from the study: Authors suggested each seasonal influenza vaccination recruits few new T cells.

Sequencing was performed on PBMCs from blood, taken roughly 47 days after vaccination. J is TRBJ1-1 and V is TRBV3-1; TRBD1 is a possible D gene (6 bases). The sequence came from a man between 45 and 60 years old who received an inactivated influenza vaccine. The CDR3 loop is CASSQPDSEAFF. The CDR3 bases are TGTGCCAGCAGCCAACCGGACAGTGAAGCTTTCTTT.